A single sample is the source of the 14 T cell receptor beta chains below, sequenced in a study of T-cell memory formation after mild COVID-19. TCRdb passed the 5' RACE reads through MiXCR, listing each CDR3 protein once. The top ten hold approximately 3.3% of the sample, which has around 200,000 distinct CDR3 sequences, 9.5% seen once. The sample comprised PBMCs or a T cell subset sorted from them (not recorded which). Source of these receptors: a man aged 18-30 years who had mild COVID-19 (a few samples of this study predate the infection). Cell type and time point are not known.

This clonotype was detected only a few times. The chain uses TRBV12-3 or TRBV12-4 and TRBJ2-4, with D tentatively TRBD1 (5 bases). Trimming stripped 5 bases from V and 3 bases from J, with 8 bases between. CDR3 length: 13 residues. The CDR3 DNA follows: TGTGCCAGCAGTACAGGTAGCAAAAACATTCAGTACTTC. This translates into CASSTGSKNIQYF.

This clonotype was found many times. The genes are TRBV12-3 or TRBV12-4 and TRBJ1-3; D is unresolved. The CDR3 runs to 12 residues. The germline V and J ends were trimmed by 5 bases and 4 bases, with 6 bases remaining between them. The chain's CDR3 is CASSPPGNTIYF. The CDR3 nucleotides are TGTGCCAGCAGTCCCCCCGGAAACACCATATATTTT.

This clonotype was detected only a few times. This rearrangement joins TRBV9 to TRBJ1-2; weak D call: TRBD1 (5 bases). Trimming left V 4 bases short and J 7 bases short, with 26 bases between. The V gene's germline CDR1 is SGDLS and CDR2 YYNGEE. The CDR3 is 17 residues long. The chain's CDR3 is CASSLSEGQHSSPGYTF. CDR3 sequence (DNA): TGTGCCAGCAGCCTCTCCGAGGGGCAACACTCCTCACCTGGCTACACCTTC.

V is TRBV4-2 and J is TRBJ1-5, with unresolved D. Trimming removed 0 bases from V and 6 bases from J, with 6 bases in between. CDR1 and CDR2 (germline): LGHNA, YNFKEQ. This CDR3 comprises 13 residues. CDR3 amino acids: CASSQDSVQPQHF. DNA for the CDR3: TGTGCCAGCAGCCAAGATTCCGTTCAGCCCCAGCATTTT.

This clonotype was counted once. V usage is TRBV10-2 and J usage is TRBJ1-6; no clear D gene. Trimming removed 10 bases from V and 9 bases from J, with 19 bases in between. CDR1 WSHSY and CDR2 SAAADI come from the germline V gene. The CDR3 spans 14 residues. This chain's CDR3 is CATSTRAPGSPLHF. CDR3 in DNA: TGCGCCACTTCGACCCGGGCGCCAGGTTCACCCCTCCACTTT.

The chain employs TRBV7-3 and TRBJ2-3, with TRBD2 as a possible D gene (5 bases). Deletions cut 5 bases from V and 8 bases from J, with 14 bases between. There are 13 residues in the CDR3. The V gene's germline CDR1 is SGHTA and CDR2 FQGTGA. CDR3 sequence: CASSAGESGTQYF. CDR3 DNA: TGTGCCAGCAGCGCAGGAGAGAGCGGTACGCAGTATTTT.

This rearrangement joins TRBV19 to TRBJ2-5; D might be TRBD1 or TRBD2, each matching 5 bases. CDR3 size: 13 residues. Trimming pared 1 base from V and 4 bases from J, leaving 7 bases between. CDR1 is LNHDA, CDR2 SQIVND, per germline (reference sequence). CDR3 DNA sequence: TGTGCCAGTAGTATAGCGAGGGGAGAGACCCAGTACTTC. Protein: CASSIARGETQYF.

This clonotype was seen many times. CDR3 protein: CASSLTGWTEAFF. DNA of the CDR3: TGTGCCAGCAGTCTCACTGGTTGGACTGAAGCTTTCTTT. The chain uses TRBV6-2 or TRBV6-3 and TRBJ1-1; D is uncertain. Germline values: CDR1 MNHEY, CDR2 SVGEGT. The CDR3 has 13 amino acids. V was trimmed by 5 bases and J by 5 bases, leaving 12 bases between them.

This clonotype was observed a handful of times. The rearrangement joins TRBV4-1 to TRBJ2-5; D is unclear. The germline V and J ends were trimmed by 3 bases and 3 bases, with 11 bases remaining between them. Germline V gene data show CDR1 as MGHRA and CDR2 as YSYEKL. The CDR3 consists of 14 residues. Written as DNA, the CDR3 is TGCGCCAGCAGCCACCCTCGGCAGGAAGAGACCCAGTACTTC. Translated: CASSHPRQEETQYF.

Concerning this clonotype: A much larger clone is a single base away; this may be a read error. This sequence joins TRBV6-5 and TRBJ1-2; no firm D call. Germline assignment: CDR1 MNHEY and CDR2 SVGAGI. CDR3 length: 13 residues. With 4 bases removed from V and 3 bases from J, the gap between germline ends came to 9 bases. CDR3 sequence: CASSSGSHYGYTF. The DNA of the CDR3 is TGTGCCAGCAGTTCGGGCAGCCACTATGGCTACACCTTC.

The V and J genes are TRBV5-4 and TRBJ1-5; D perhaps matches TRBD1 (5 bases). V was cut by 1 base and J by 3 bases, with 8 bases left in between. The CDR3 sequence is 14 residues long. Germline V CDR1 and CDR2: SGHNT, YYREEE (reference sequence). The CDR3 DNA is TGTGCCAGCAGCTTGCCAGGGTCCAATCAGCCCCAGCATTTT. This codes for CASSLPGSNQPQHF.

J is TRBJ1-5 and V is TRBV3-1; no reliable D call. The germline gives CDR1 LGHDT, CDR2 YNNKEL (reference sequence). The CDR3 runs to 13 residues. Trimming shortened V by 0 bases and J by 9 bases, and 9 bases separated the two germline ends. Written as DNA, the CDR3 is TGTGCCAGCAGCCAAGATTGGGGAGGGCCCCAGCATTTT. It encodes CASSQDWGGPQHF.

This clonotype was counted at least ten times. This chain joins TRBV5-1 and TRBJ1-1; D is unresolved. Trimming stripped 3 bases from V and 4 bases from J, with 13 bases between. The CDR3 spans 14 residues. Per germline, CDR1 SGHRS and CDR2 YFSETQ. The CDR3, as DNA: TGCGCCAGCAGCTCCTCTAACCTGGGCACTGAAGCTTTCTTT. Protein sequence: CASSSSNLGTEAFF.

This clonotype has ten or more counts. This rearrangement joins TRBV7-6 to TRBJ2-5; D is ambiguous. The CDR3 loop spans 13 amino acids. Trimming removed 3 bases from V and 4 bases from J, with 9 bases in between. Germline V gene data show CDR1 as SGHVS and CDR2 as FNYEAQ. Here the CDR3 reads CASSLIVTETQYF. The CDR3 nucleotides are TGTGCCAGCAGCTTGATAGTAACAGAGACCCAGTACTTC.